This T cell receptor (beta chain) was recorded in a study of blood T cell repertoires in COVID-19. Overall study context: PBMCs, B-cell-depleted T cells, or T cells provided the cDNA or gDNA that made up the material.

Produced via immunoSEQ multiplex PCR; TCRdb's table is partial and in-frame only. In the table there are under 350,000 clones, roughly 85% of which are singletons. All enrollees were about 18 to 100 years old and from some 24 US areas. Self-reported history from a screening survey and questionnaire set each donor's cohort. The germline V gene encodes CDR1 SGHDT and CDR2 YYEEEE. The germline V and J ends were trimmed by 0 bases and 3 bases, with 16 bases remaining between them. CDR3 length equals 16 residues. V gene TRBV5-6 combines with J gene TRBJ2-7; D might be TRBD1 (6 bases). The source of this sequence is a woman between 40 and 50 years old with acute COVID-19. Sequencing was performed on PBMCs or T cells enriched from blood (not recorded which). DNA of the CDR3: TGTGCCAGCAGCTTGGTATCAGGGGCTCCCAACTACGAGCAGTACTTC. Its translation: CASSLVSGAPNYEQYF.